This TCR beta chain appears in the sequencing data of a study of molecular identifiers for immune sequencing clone quantification. Study-level results: Highly expanded clones may be undercounted when identical TCR molecules share barcodes. Reports indicate spiked Jurkat TCR RNA from one cell could be found among about 1.1 million naive cells.

The bulk TCR libraries were made with methods described before and with listed TCR primers. One entry per CDR3 protein results from TCRdb running MiXCR on the PCR reads. The table lists 460,000 or so distinct CDR3 sequences, around 23% of them singletons. Naive CD8 T cells were sorted as CD8+CD4-CCR7+CD45RA+. Remarks on this clonotype: Its matching antigen is unknown. This may come from a read error, since a much larger clone is one base off.

V gave up 1 base and J gave up 7 bases, with 14 bases separating them. Germline V CDR1 and CDR2: SQVTM, ANQGSEA. The CDR3 is made up of 13 amino acids. The clonotype comes from a human donor in good health. Some libraries in this study had Jurkat cell RNA spiked in. V usage is TRBV29-1 and J usage is TRBJ2-7, with unresolved D. Sequences were obtained from naive CD8+ T cells from blood, with Jurkat cell RNA spiked in. Subset noted: FACS-sorted CD8+CD4-CCR7+CD45RA+ naive T cells. Here the CDR3 reads CSVEGLLSEEQYF. CDR3 sequence (DNA): TGCAGCGTTGAAGGTCTGCTCAGTGAGGAGCAGTACTTC.